A single sample is the source of the 24 T cell receptor beta chains below, sequenced in a study of T cell repertoires in cytomegalovirus infection. The antigens for these receptors are not known. TCRdb re-derived calls from the reads in MiXCR, one entry per CDR3 protein. The table shows around 900,000 distinct CDR3 sequences, with roughly 30% occurring only once. This specimen was cultured CD8+ T cells from PBMCs, taken from culture after CMV antigen stimulation. These receptors originate from a human donor in good health (CMV status not recorded). Some clones in this sample may be carry-over from other donors' samples.

As regards this clonotype: Possible read error: a much larger clone is one base away. Without the conserved terminal phenylalanine or tryptophan, this CDR3 likely stems from a read error. This rearrangement joins TRBV7-2 to TRBJ2-1; 9 bases fit TRBD1. Germline CDR1 reads SGHTA; CDR2 reads FQGNSA. CDR3 size: 18 residues. V shed 0 bases, J shed 2 bases, and the junction held 8 bases outside the gene matches. CDR3 protein: CASSLALGQGIPYNEQFS. CDR3 coding DNA: TGTGCCAGCAGCTTAGCTCTCGGACAGGGGATCCCCTACAATGAGCAGTTCTCC.

This clonotype came up a few times. The rearrangement joins TRBV5-6 to TRBJ2-7; a weak D match, TRBD2 (6 bases). Germline CDR1 is SGHDT and CDR2 is YYEEEE. Trimming cost V 0 bases and J 0 bases, with 7 bases left between them. The CDR3 covers 14 residues. CDR3 residues: CASSLGTNSYEQYF. The DNA for the CDR3 is TGTGCCAGCAGCTTGGGGACTAACTCCTACGAGCAGTACTTC.

Concerning this clonotype itself: Possible read error: a much larger clone is one base away. The chain couples TRBV6-6 to TRBJ1-2; weak D call: TRBD1 (5 bases). Germline V gene sequence: CDR1 MNHNY, CDR2 SVGAGI (reference sequence). V lost 6 bases, J lost 8 bases, and 22 bases lay in between. The CDR3 loop spans 15 amino acids. The CDR3 bases are TGTGCCAGCAGCCCTCACCGGGGGGACGGAGAAGGCTACACCTTC. Its protein is CASSPHRGDGEGYTF.

This clonotype was observed a few times. This chain connects TRBV7-9 to TRBJ2-7, with TRBD1 matching 9 bases. The CDR3 extends over 15 amino acids. Trimming cost V 2 bases and J 3 bases; bases outside gene matches: 5. Germline V gene lookup returns CDR1 SEHNR and CDR2 FQNEAQ (reference sequence). The chain's CDR3 is CASSLTGQGGYEQYV. DNA for the CDR3: TGTGCCAGCAGCTTAACGGGACAGGGAGGCTACGAGCAGTACGTC.

The chain couples TRBV4-3 to TRBJ1-4; D possibly corresponds to TRBD1 (5 bases). V shed 0 bases and J shed 10 bases, with 18 bases lying between them. The CDR3 length is 16 residues. Germline V gene data show CDR1 as LGHNA and CDR2 as YSLEER. In DNA, the CDR3 is TGCGCCAGCAGCCAAGAGAACGTCGGGGCCGGTGGAAAACTGTTTTTT. Translating gives CASSQENVGAGGKLFF.

The chain is built from TRBV7-3 and TRBJ1-1; no clear D. The CDR3 totals 14 residues. Germline V lookup: CDR1 SGHTA, CDR2 FQGTGA. V was pared by 2 bases and J by 3 bases, with 10 bases between. The CDR3 loop is CASSLGVPYTEAFF. The CDR3 DNA follows: TGTGCCAGCAGCTTAGGAGTGCCTTACACTGAAGCTTTCTTT.

The rearrangement uses TRBV12-3 or TRBV12-4 and TRBJ1-2, with D possibly being TRBD1 (6 bases). The CDR3 consists of 13 residues. Trimming pared 2 bases from V and 8 bases from J, leaving 12 bases between. CDR3 nucleotide sequence: TGTGCCAGCAGTTTAATGGGGGCGAGGGGCTACACCTTC. Encoded protein: CASSLMGARGYTF.

The rearrangement joins TRBV24-1 to TRBJ2-2, with 7 bases aligning to TRBD2. V gave up 7 bases and J gave up 3 bases; unmatched junction bases: 7. The CDR3 contains 15 residues. Per germline, CDR1 KGHDR and CDR2 SFDVKD. The CDR3 loop reads CATSSGVHYTGELFF. The CDR3 DNA is TGTGCCACCAGCAGCGGGGTACATTACACCGGGGAGCTGTTTTTT.

This clonotype showed up many times. The chain couples TRBV12-3 or TRBV12-4 to TRBJ2-5, with D unresolved. This CDR3 has 15 residues. V was trimmed by 3 bases and J by 5 bases, leaving 16 bases between them. The chain's CDR3 is CASSFVRAVDETQYF. CDR3 nucleotides: TGTGCCAGCAGTTTCGTCCGGGCAGTGGACGAGACCCAGTACTTC.

CDR3 in DNA: TGTGCCAGCAGCTTAACAATGGACGGGCCACAAGAGACCCAGTACTTC. The encoded protein is CASSLTMDGPQETQYF. V is TRBV7-8 and J is TRBJ2-5; D is uncertain. V lost 2 bases to trimming and J lost 2 bases, with 15 bases between them. This CDR3 contains 16 residues. Germline V gives CDR1 SGHVS, CDR2 FQNEAQ.

The V gene is TRBV20-1, the J gene TRBJ2-2, with D possibly TRBD1 on 5 matching bases. Germline-derived CDR1 and CDR2 are DFQATT and SNEGSKA (reference sequence). V lost 7 bases and J lost 0, with 6 bases in between. This CDR3 region has 12 residues. The CDR3 coding sequence is TGCAGTGGACAGCCGAACACCGGGGAGCTGTTTTTT. It translates to CSGQPNTGELFF.

With respect to this clonotype: Germline is not matched at one junction end, which may reflect a read error. This chain links TRBV29-1 with TRBJ1-1; no clear D gene. The CDR3 has 13 residues. Germline CDR1 is SQVTM and CDR2 is ANQGSEA. Written as DNA, the CDR3 is TGCAGCGTCGAAGACGGAATGAACACTGAAGCTTTCTTT. It translates to CSVEDGMNTEAFF.

This clonotype showed up just a few times. V gene TRBV4-1 combines with J gene TRBJ2-1; D is perhaps TRBD1 or TRBD2 (6 bases each). The CDR3 covers 15 residues. The germline V gene has CDR1 MGHRA and CDR2 YSYEKL. V dropped 1 base and J dropped 2 bases, with 9 bases sitting between them. The CDR3 DNA follows: TGCGCCAGCAGCCAAGTGGAGGGGGCCTACAATGAGCAGTTCTTC. Amino acid sequence: CASSQVEGAYNEQFF.

This clonotype was found many times. The chain uses TRBV7-9 and TRBJ2-6; D not certain. Germline V gene sequence: CDR1 SEHNR, CDR2 FQNEAQ (reference sequence). The CDR3 is 12 residues long. Trimming removed 6 bases from V and 2 bases from J, with 2 bases in between. As DNA, the CDR3 is TGTGCCAGCAGGGCTGGGGCCAACGTCCTGACTTTC. Protein product: CASRAGANVLTF.

As to this clonotype: One end of the junction varies from germline; a read error may be responsible. The chain uses TRBV7-6 and TRBJ1-1; D is ambiguous. This CDR3 region has 12 residues. Germline lookup yields CDR1 SGHVS and CDR2 FNYEAQ. The CDR3 DNA follows: TGTGTCAGCAGCTTTCGACAAACTGAAGCTTTCTTT. This gives the protein CVSSFRQTEAFF.

The chain uses TRBV7-6 and TRBJ2-1; 8 bases are a match to TRBD2. Germline-derived CDR1 and CDR2 are SGHVS and FNYEAQ. The J segment lost 10 bases and the V segment lost 7 bases, leaving 12 bases of the junction unmatched. The CDR3 extends over 14 amino acids. Here the CDR3 DNA reads TGTGCCAGCAATCGGGCGGGGGGCCCTCTCGAGCAGTTCTTC. It is translated as CASNRAGGPLEQFF.

V usage is TRBV9 and J usage is TRBJ1-1; tentatively, D is TRBD1 (5 bases). CDR1 is SGDLS, CDR2 YYNGEE, per germline. There are 13 residues in the CDR3. V was cut by 0 bases and J by 7 bases, with 10 bases left in between. CDR3 in DNA: TGTGCCAGCAGCGTAGGGGGCAAGGATGAAGCTTTCTTT. It codes for CASSVGGKDEAFF. The variable domain in full, with the rest retrieved from reference TRBV9 and TRBJ1-1, is DSGVTQTPKHLITATGQRVTLRCSPRSGDLSVYWYQQSLDQGLQFLIQYYNGEERAKGNILERFSAQQFPDLHSELNLSSLELGDSALYFCASSVGGKDEAFFGQGTRLTVV.

This clonotype has just a few counts. The chain couples TRBV7-9 to TRBJ2-7; D unclear. Per germline, CDR1 SEHNR and CDR2 FQNEAQ (reference sequence). Deletions cut 1 base from V and 5 bases from J, with 9 bases between. CDR3 length: 13 amino acids. The CDR3 DNA is TGTGCCAGCAGCTTAGTCGGGCGGCACGAGCAGTACTTC. Amino acid sequence: CASSLVGRHEQYF.

The gene calls are TRBV7-4 and TRBJ2-5; 15 positions match TRBD2. CDR1 is SGHVT, CDR2 SQSDAQ, per germline. V lost 5 bases to trimming and J lost 5 bases; unmatched junction nucleotides: 15. The CDR3 length is 19 residues. CDR3 region: CASSPWTSGGAGHTETQYF. The CDR3 nucleotides are TGTGCCAGCAGCCCCTGGACTAGCGGGGGGGCCGGACACACGGAGACCCAGTACTTC. Full variable domain (remainder filled in from reference TRBV7-4 and TRBJ2-5): GAGVSQSPRYKVAKRGRDVALRCDSISGHVTLYWYRQTLGQGSEVLTYSQSDAQRDKSGRPSGRFSAERPERSVSTLKIQRTEQGDSAVYLCASSPWTSGGAGHTETQYFGPGTRLLVL.

CDR3 nucleotide sequence: TGTGCCAGCGGAGATGATAGAACCTACAATGAGCAGTTCTTC. Its protein is CASGDDRTYNEQFF. The V and J genes are TRBV12-3 or TRBV12-4 and TRBJ2-1; D unclear. V lost 8 bases to trimming and J lost 2 bases, with 13 bases between them. The CDR3 extends over 14 amino acids.

The table lists this clonotype with a few counts. One junction end disagrees with the germline gene, perhaps due to a read error. The V call is TRBV10-3, the J call TRBJ1-5; D is undetermined. Germline values: CDR1 ENHRY, CDR2 SYGVKD. The CDR3 spans 13 residues. This CDR3 reads CAISESSSQPQHF. CDR3 nucleotides: TGTGCCATCAGTGAGTCAAGCAGTCAGCCCCAGCATTTT.

This clonotype came up a few times. The chain employs TRBV7-9 and TRBJ1-1; possible D gene TRBD1, 6 bases. Germline loops: CDR1 SEHNR, CDR2 FQNEAQ (reference sequence). V gave up 1 base and J gave up 3 bases, with 21 bases separating them. This CDR3 is 18 amino acids long. CDR3: CASSLVRGTATWYTEAFF. DNA of the CDR3: TGTGCCAGCAGCTTAGTGAGGGGGACCGCCACCTGGTACACTGAAGCTTTCTTT.

In the case of this clonotype: A much larger clonotype is one base distant, so this may be a read error. V usage is TRBV7-2 and J usage is TRBJ1-1; D possibly corresponds to TRBD1 (6 bases). The CDR3 is made up of 17 amino acids. The germline CDR1 and CDR2 sequences are SGHTA and FQGNSA. V gave up 5 bases and J gave up 0 bases, with 19 bases separating them. The CDR3 here is CASSIFSGQTLNTEAFF. The CDR3 DNA follows: TGTGCCAGCAGCATATTCTCTGGACAGACCTTGAACACTGAAGCTTTCTTT.

The V and J genes are TRBV28 and TRBJ1-5, with D unclear. Germline CDR1 MDHEN, CDR2 SYDVKM. V was cut by 1 base and J by 1 base, with 11 bases left in between. CDR3 length: 16 amino acids. The CDR3 DNA reads TGTGCCAGCAGTTTATATCCTTTGGGCAGCAATCAGCCCCAGCATTTT. It encodes CASSLYPLGSNQPQHF.